Following are 22 T cell receptor beta chains from one sample sequenced in a study of HIV-infected patients and healthy controls. TCRdb reprocessed the 5' RACE reads with MiXCR, giving one entry per CDR3 protein. The sample yields 60,000 to 70,000 distinct CDR3 sequences, 15% to 20% seen once. The sequenced sample consisted of CD4+ T cells from blood. These receptor sequences come from a human donor in good health.

The chain carries TRBV7-2 and TRBJ1-2; no clear D gene. In germline, CDR1 is SGHTA, CDR2 FQGNSA. The V end lost 2 bases, the J end lost 7 bases, and 11 bases lay between the germline ends. CDR3 size: 13 residues. The CDR3 nucleotides are TGTGCCAGCAGCTTAAACGGAATAGTTGGCTACACCTTC. Translated, it gives CASSLNGIVGYTF.

This chain connects TRBV11-2 to TRBJ2-3, with D perhaps TRBD2 (7 bases). Trimming stripped 5 bases from V and 3 bases from J, with 21 bases between. Germline lookup yields CDR1 SGHAT and CDR2 FQNNGV. The CDR3 loop spans 17 amino acids. CDR3 coding DNA: TGTGCCAGCAGCCTACCGTGGGGGGGCCTGGGGACAGATACGCAGTATTTT. Translation gives CASSLPWGGLGTDTQYF.

This clonotype appeared many times. V is TRBV4-1 and J is TRBJ1-4, with unresolved D. The germline V gene encodes CDR1 MGHRA and CDR2 YSYEKL. The CDR3 loop spans 13 amino acids. V lost 2 bases, J lost 7 bases, and 8 bases lay in between. CDR3 nucleotide sequence: TGCGCCAGCAGCCAACGCCACGGTGAAAAACTGTTTTTT. It codes for CASSQRHGEKLFF.

This clonotype was picked up a small number of times. The chain carries TRBV7-2 and TRBJ2-1; D is possibly TRBD2 (6 bases). V dropped 5 bases and J dropped 15 bases, with 29 bases sitting between them. There are 16 residues in the CDR3. Germline-derived CDR1 and CDR2 are SGHTA and FQGNSA. The CDR3 nucleotides read TGTGCCAGCAGCCCCCCTCCCGGGGCTAGCGCAAAGAGTCTGTTCTTC. This encodes CASSPPPGASAKSLFF.

This clonotype appeared many times. J is TRBJ1-1 and V is TRBV20-1, with no clear D. The CDR3 spans 12 residues. CDR1 DFQATT and CDR2 SNEGSKA come from the germline V gene (reference sequence). V lost 1 base and J lost 8, with 11 bases in between. The CDR3 DNA follows: TGCAGTGCTAGAGGATTATGGAGGGAAGCTTTCTTT. Amino acid sequence: CSARGLWREAFF.

The chain links TRBV4-1 to TRBJ2-3; no clear D. Trimming cost V 1 base and J 6 bases, with 20 bases left between them. The CDR3 spans 17 residues. CDR1 and CDR2 (germline): MGHRA, YSYEKL. The CDR3 DNA reads as TGCGCCAGCAGCCAAGCTCCCGGCTCATCGATTGGGGATACGCAGTATTTT. It encodes CASSQAPGSSIGDTQYF.

The chain joins TRBV6-2 or TRBV6-3 to TRBJ2-3, with 7 bases aligning to TRBD2. The ends lost 5 bases at V and 1 base at J; junction bases unmatched: 3. The germline CDR1 and CDR2 sequences are MNHEY and SVGEGT. CDR3 size: 14 residues. CDR3 residues: CASSRGGGTDTQYF. For the CDR3, the DNA is TGTGCCAGCAGTCGCGGGGGTGGCACAGATACGCAGTATTTT.

This clonotype was seen many times. The chain carries TRBV7-2 and TRBJ1-1; D remains ambiguous. Germline V CDR1 and CDR2: SGHTA, FQGNSA. The V end lost 1 base, the J end lost 4 bases, and 7 bases lay between the germline ends. CDR3 length: 13 residues. The CDR3 reads CASSLEGSTEAFF. Written as DNA, the CDR3 is TGTGCCAGCAGCTTAGAGGGAAGCACTGAAGCTTTCTTT.

This chain connects TRBV30 to TRBJ1-6; 9 bases agree with TRBD1. Unmatched junction bases numbered 6, after V lost 2 bases and J lost 7 bases. Germline-derived CDR1 and CDR2 are GTSNPN and SVGIG (reference sequence). There are 15 residues in the CDR3. In nucleotides, the CDR3 is TGTGCCTGGAGTTCCCGGACAGGGGAGAATTCACCCCTCCACTTT. Protein: CAWSSRTGENSPLHF.

This clonotype was counted a few times. The chain recombines TRBV2 with TRBJ1-1; D gene uncertain. V dropped 1 base and J dropped 1 base, with 4 bases sitting between them. Germline CDR1 reads SNHLY; CDR2 reads FYNNEI. The CDR3 runs 13 residues. CDR3 region: CASSEVENTEAFF. As DNA, the CDR3 is TGTGCCAGCAGTGAAGTGGAGAACACTGAAGCTTTCTTT.

With respect to this clonotype: Since the CDR3 does not end with the conserved phenylalanine or tryptophan, this likely comes from a read error. The chain joins TRBV29-1 to TRBJ1-1; D might be TRBD1 (5 bases). Germline V lookup: CDR1 SQVTM, CDR2 ANQGSEA. Deletions cut 2 bases from V and 2 bases from J, with 15 bases between. The CDR3 spans 15 residues. The chain's CDR3 is CSVELATGVNTEAFS. In DNA form, the CDR3 reads TGCAGCGTTGAATTGGCTACAGGAGTTAACACTGAAGCTTTCTCT.

The rearrangement uses TRBV10-3 and TRBJ2-1, with 7 bases fitting TRBD2. Germline V gene sequence: CDR1 ENHRY, CDR2 SYGVKD. Trimming removed 8 bases from V and 3 bases from J; junction bases left unmatched: 1. CDR3 size: 12 residues. The CDR3 protein is CAIGDYYNEQFF. The CDR3 region has the DNA TGTGCCATCGGGGACTACTACAATGAGCAGTTCTTC.

A few counts support this clonotype. The V and J genes are TRBV18 and TRBJ2-1; 11 bases line up with TRBD2. V was pared by 5 bases and J by 6 bases, with 0 bases of the junction left unmatched. The germline V gene has CDR1 KGHSH and CDR2 LQKENI. This CDR3 comprises 13 residues. This CDR3 reads CASSGTSGNEQFF. Here the CDR3 DNA reads TGTGCCAGCTCAGGGACTAGCGGCAATGAGCAGTTCTTC.

The V gene is TRBV7-9, the J gene TRBJ2-7; 7 bases map to TRBD1. The V gene end was trimmed by 2 bases and the J gene end by 6 bases; junction bases not matched to a gene: 7. Germline V gives CDR1 SEHNR, CDR2 FQNEAQ (reference sequence). The CDR3 is 14 residues long. CDR3 in DNA: TGTGCCAGCAGCTTAATCGGGACAGCCTCCGAGCAGTACTTC. Translation gives CASSLIGTASEQYF. The full variable domain, rest sourced from reference TRBV7-9 and TRBJ2-7, is DTGVSQNPRHKITKRGQNVTFRCDPISEHNRLYWYRQTLGQGPEFLTYFQNEAQLEKSRLLSDRFSAERPKGSFSTLEIQRTEQGDSAMYLCASSLIGTASEQYFGPGTRLTVT.

Details on this clonotype: Sequence at one end of the junction differs from germline and may be a read error. The genes are TRBV12-3 or TRBV12-4 and TRBJ2-7; 7 nucleotides agree with TRBD2. There are 16 residues in the CDR3. The CDR3 region has the DNA TGTGCCAGGAGTTTAGACGGGACGGGAGGTGCGCGCGAGCAGTACTTC. Translating gives CARSLDGTGGAREQYF.

This clonotype was counted a single time. The chain has TRBV4-2 and TRBJ2-3; possibly TRBD2 for D (6 bases). Between the trimmed V and J ends, which lost 0 bases and 2 bases, there was a span of 12 bases. Germline V lookup: CDR1 LGHNA, CDR2 YNFKEQ. The CDR3 spans 16 residues. The CDR3 loop reads CASSQDQSGFTDTQYF. DNA for the CDR3: TGTGCCAGCAGCCAAGATCAGAGCGGGTTCACAGATACGCAGTATTTT.

In this sample, this clonotype turned up many times. This rearrangement joins TRBV29-1 to TRBJ2-5; TRBD1 matches 7 bases. The CDR3 runs to 15 residues. Germline trimming cut 4 bases from V and 2 bases from J; bases unmatched to any gene: 10. Germline assignment: CDR1 SQVTM and CDR2 ANQGSEA. The CDR3 loop reads CSVAASGGIQETQYF. The CDR3 DNA reads TGCAGCGTTGCGGCCTCAGGGGGAATACAAGAGACCCAGTACTTC.

The chain links TRBV7-9 to TRBJ1-4; TRBD1 aligns across 9 bases. The CDR3 is made up of 14 amino acids. The ends lost 7 bases at V and 8 bases at J; junction bases unmatched: 8. Germline V gene data show CDR1 as SEHNR and CDR2 as FQNEAQ (reference sequence). CDR3: CASTPGQGTEKLFF. Written as DNA, the CDR3 is TGTGCCAGCACACCGGGACAGGGAACGGAAAAACTGTTTTTT.

This clonotype was detected many times. The chain carries TRBV27 and TRBJ1-1; D unresolved. Germline assignment: CDR1 MNHEY and CDR2 SMNVEV (reference sequence). Between the trimmed V and J ends, which lost 3 bases and 1 base, there was a span of 12 bases. CDR3 length: 15 residues. CDR3 bases: TGTGCCAGCAGTTTGGTTTCTCCGGGGAACACTGAAGCTTTCTTT. Amino acid sequence: CASSLVSPGNTEAFF.

This clonotype was detected only a few times. The V call is TRBV15, the J call TRBJ2-5, with unresolved D. CDR3 length equals 17 residues. The V gene's germline CDR1 is LNHNV and CDR2 YYDKDF (reference sequence). Trimming took off 3 bases at V and 2 bases at J, with 19 bases between the two ends. In nucleotides, the CDR3 is TGTGCCACCAGCAGGGGCGGTAGTTCGGGTTCTCAAGAGACCCAGTACTTC. Translation: CATSRGGSSGSQETQYF. Full variable domain (missing parts from reference TRBV15 and TRBJ2-5): DAMVIQNPRYQVTQFGKPVTLSCSQTLNHNVMYWYQQKSSQAPKLLFHYYDKDFNNEADTPDNFQSRRPNTSFCFLDIRSPGLGDTAMYLCATSRGGSSGSQETQYFGPGTRLLVL.

This chain uses TRBV14 with TRBJ1-1, with TRBD1 matching over 7 bases. Losses at the gene ends were 5 bases for V and 1 base for J; bases not matched to a gene: 7. The length of the CDR3 is 15 residues. Per germline, CDR1 SGHDN and CDR2 FVKESK. CDR3: CASSKRGLENTEAFF. DNA of the CDR3: TGTGCCAGCAGCAAGAGGGGGCTGGAGAACACTGAAGCTTTCTTT.

Only a few counts were recorded for this clonotype. This chain joins TRBV20-1 and TRBJ1-5; 8 nucleotides line up with TRBD1. This CDR3 comprises 14 residues. Germline values: CDR1 DFQATT, CDR2 SNEGSKA (reference sequence). The V gene end was trimmed by 3 bases and the J gene end by 2 bases; junction bases not matched to a gene: 3. The CDR3 nucleotides are TGCAGTGCTAGTACGGACAGGGGCAATCAGCCCCAGCATTTT. It codes for CSASTDRGNQPQHF.